What follows are 12 T cell receptor beta chains derived from one specimen sequenced in a study of T cell responses to AZD1222 COVID-19 vaccine. Here immunoSEQ multiplex PCR was the method, and the copy in TCRdb shows in-frame clones only, minus some. Of 120,000 to 150,000 clones in the sample, approximately 89% were seen once. Source: peripheral blood, taken 28 days after the second AZD1222 dose. The receptors shown here come from an adult who received the AZD1222 COVID-19 vaccine.

This clone was counted a single time. The chain couples TRBV7-2 to TRBJ1-1, with D possibly being TRBD1 (5 bases). Germline lookup yields CDR1 SGHTA and CDR2 FQGNSA. This CDR3 comprises 13 residues. Trimming pared 6 bases from V and 11 bases from J, leaving 19 bases between. The CDR3 is CASRSGGVAWAFF. The CDR3 DNA follows: TGTGCCAGCAGATCTGGGGGGGTTGCATGGGCTTTCTTT.

The CDR3 reads CASRQTGGGQPQHF. For the CDR3, the DNA is TGTGCCAGCAGACAGACAGGGGGCGGTCAGCCCCAGCATTTT. The chain carries TRBV2 and TRBJ1-5, with TRBD1 matching over 10 bases. The V gene's germline CDR1 is SNHLY and CDR2 FYNNEI. V lost 6 bases to trimming and J lost 6 bases; unmatched junction nucleotides: 5. This CDR3 is built from 14 residues.

The chain combines TRBV5-1 with TRBJ1-4; no clear D gene. Germline-derived CDR1 and CDR2 are SGHRS and YFSETQ. Trimming removed 0 bases from V and 12 bases from J, with 15 bases in between. The CDR3 loop spans 14 amino acids. Here the CDR3 reads CASSLAVRAVELFF. CDR3 sequence (DNA): TGCGCCAGCAGCTTGGCTGTTAGAGCCGTAGAACTGTTTTTT.

The rearrangement uses TRBV5-8 and TRBJ1-2; 9 bases line up with TRBD1. CDR1 and CDR2 from the germline V gene are SGHTS and YDEGEE. CDR3 length: 16 residues. The V segment lost 1 base and the J segment 0 bases; nucleotides outside the gene matches: 4. The CDR3 nucleotides are TGTGCCAGCAGCTTGAACAGGGGGCGATCTAACTATGGCTACACCTTC. This sequence encodes CASSLNRGRSNYGYTF.

The V gene is TRBV4-2, the J gene TRBJ2-7; TRBD2 matches at 10 bases. Germline V gives CDR1 LGHNA, CDR2 YNFKEQ. J was trimmed by 4 bases and V by 3 bases; bases with no gene match: 15. This CDR3 comprises 18 residues. CDR3 in amino acids: CASSQARGLAGEDYEQYF. The CDR3 DNA is TGTGCCAGCAGCCAGGCCCGGGGTCTAGCGGGAGAGGATTACGAGCAGTACTTC.

CDR3 nucleotide sequence: TGTGCCAGCAGTTCCAACCGGGAGGCAACAGATACGCAGTATTTT. It translates to CASSSNREATDTQYF. The chain uses TRBV6-2 or TRBV6-3 and TRBJ2-3; TRBD2 matches at 7 bases. Germline V gives CDR1 MNHEY, CDR2 SVGEGT. This CDR3 region has 15 residues. The V gene end was trimmed by 4 bases and the J gene end by 3 bases; junction bases not matched to a gene: 7.

The chain employs TRBV5-4 and TRBJ2-5; 16 bases agree with TRBD2. Germline V gives CDR1 SGHNT, CDR2 YYREEE (reference sequence). V trimming: 4 bases; J trimming: 2 bases; junction bases outside the gene matches: 8. The CDR3 loop spans 18 amino acids. The chain's CDR3 is CASSHPGLAGGPQETQYF. CDR3 nucleotides: TGTGCCAGCAGCCATCCGGGACTAGCGGGAGGGCCGCAAGAGACCCAGTACTTC.

This clone turned up a few times. V gene TRBV25-1 combines with J gene TRBJ1-1; no clear D. Germline V gene data show CDR1 as MGHDK and CDR2 as SYGVNS. Deletions cut 10 bases from V and 5 bases from J, with 17 bases between. CDR3 length equals 13 residues. The CDR3 region has the DNA TGTGCCACTCCCCTCATTTTACATACTGAAGCTTTCTTT. Its translation is CATPLILHTEAFF.

The chain uses TRBV5-1 and TRBJ2-1, with D perhaps being TRBD1 or TRBD2 (5 bases each). Trimming pared 4 bases from V and 6 bases from J, leaving 20 bases between. The CDR3 has 16 residues. Germline CDR1 SGHRS, CDR2 YFSETQ. CDR3 in amino acids: CASSASGQAAFNEQFF. CDR3 DNA sequence: TGCGCCAGCAGCGCGTCGGGGCAGGCAGCATTCAATGAGCAGTTCTTC.

The V gene is TRBV18, the J gene TRBJ1-5; D remains ambiguous. Germline CDR1 reads KGHSH; CDR2 reads LQKENI. CDR3 length: 16 residues. Trimming took off 3 bases at V and 1 base at J, with 13 bases between the two ends. The CDR3 sequence is CASSPVRGQSNQPQHF. The DNA for the CDR3 is TGTGCCAGCTCACCGGTACGGGGTCAGAGCAATCAGCCCCAGCATTTT.

This clone was seen once. The rearrangement uses TRBV2 and TRBJ2-7; tentatively, D is TRBD1 (6 bases). CDR1 and CDR2 from the germline V gene are SNHLY and FYNNEI. The V end lost 6 bases, the J end lost 0 bases, and 12 bases lay between the germline ends. The CDR3 loop spans 14 amino acids. The CDR3 here is CASRERQASYEQYF. DNA of the CDR3: TGTGCCAGCAGGGAACGACAGGCCTCCTACGAGCAGTACTTC.

CDR3 coding DNA: TGTGCCAGCAGTTTCGATGGCCCAGATACGCAGTATTTT. It is translated as CASSFDGPDTQYF. This chain links TRBV12-3 or TRBV12-4 with TRBJ2-3; D remains ambiguous. This CDR3 contains 13 residues. Trimming left V 3 bases short and J 4 bases short, with 8 bases between.